A selection of T cell receptor beta chains follows, all from one sample in a study of identical twins. TCRdb fed the 5' RACE reads into MiXCR, producing one record per CDR3 protein. The profile shows some 500,000 distinct CDR3 sequences, around 14% of them singletons. This same sample was also taken into another study, of yellow fever vaccine responses in identical twins.

Sequencing was done on a sample of CD4+ T cells sorted from blood. The source is a woman between 18 and 30 years old in good health. CDR3s include the opening cysteine and the closing phenylalanine or tryptophan. A D gene is named only where the DNA matches it firmly. Part of the rows lack a size; the others show once, few, many or a class for expanded clones.

D	J	V	size	DNA	CDR3
-	TRBJ2-7	TRBV20-1	-	TGCAGTGCTAGTACAGATTTCTCCTACGAGCAGTACTTC	CSASTDFSYEQYF
-	TRBJ1-5	TRBV5-6	-	TGTGCCAGCAGCTTGCAAACTCAGCCCCAGCATTTT	CASSLQTQPQHF
-	TRBJ2-1	TRBV12-3/TRBV12-4	-	TGTGCCAGCAGTATACTTGGTGAGCAGTTCTTC	CASSILGEQFF
-	TRBJ2-7	TRBV12-3/TRBV12-4	-	TGTGCCAGCAGTTTTTCAGAGCCCTACGAGCAGTACTTC	CASSFSEPYEQYF
-	TRBJ2-3	TRBV6-5	-	TGTGCCAGCAGTTTACTGCAGGGTCTAGATACGCAGTATTTT	CASSLLQGLDTQYF
-	TRBJ1-1	TRBV6-1	-	TGTGCCAGCAGTGAACTTGTTGGAAGGTTAAACACTGAAGCTTTCTTT	CASSELVGRLNTEAFF
TRBD1	TRBJ2-7	TRBV7-6	-	TGTGCCAGCAGCTCGATAACAGGGGACATTACGAAGCAGTACTTC	CASSSITGDITKQYF
-	TRBJ2-5	TRBV7-2	-	TGTGCCAGCAGCTTACAACGGGGAAACCGGGAGACCCAGTACTTC	CASSLQRGNRETQYF
TRBD2	TRBJ2-2	TRBV11-2	few	TGTGCCAGCAGCCCCGGACTAGCGGGAGGGTGGACCGGGGAGCTGTTTTTT	CASSPGLAGGWTGELFF
-	TRBJ2-5	TRBV25-1	-	TGTGCCAGCATTCCTACCGGACTCCGGACCCACGAGACCCAGTACTTC	CASIPTGLRTHETQYF
-	TRBJ1-2	TRBV4-1	-	TGCGCCAGCAGCCAAGGGGATAGGGCCGCCTATGGCTACACCTTC	CASSQGDRAAYGYTF
TRBD2	TRBJ2-5	TRBV6-1	-	TGTGCCAGCACACTCGGCGGGGGGGCCGGACAAGAGACCCAGTACTTC	CASTLGGGAGQETQYF
TRBD1	TRBJ1-6	TRBV5-1	-	TGCGCCAGCAGCTCCGGGACAGGCCTTAATTCACCCCTCCACTTT	CASSSGTGLNSPLHF
-	TRBJ1-2	TRBV3-1	-	TGTTCCAGCAGCCAAGAGGTGGTAGGCTACACCTTC	CSSSQEVVGYTF
TRBD2	TRBJ2-7	TRBV12-3/TRBV12-4	few	TGTGCCAGCAGGGTGGATGGACTAGCGGTGTACGAGCAGTACTTC	CASRVDGLAVYEQYF
TRBD1	TRBJ2-1	TRBV7-2	few	TGTGCCAGCAGCTTACCTCCGGGACAGGTCTACAATGAGCAGTTCTTC	CASSLPPGQVYNEQFF
TRBD2	TRBJ2-1	TRBV10-3	many	TGTGCCATCAGTGAGAAGGGACTAGAGCACAATGAGCAGTTCTTC	CAISEKGLEHNEQFF
-	TRBJ2-7	TRBV2	-	TGTGCCAGCAGGTATTACGAGCAGTACTTC	CASRYYEQYF
-	TRBJ2-1	TRBV5-1	many	TGCGCCAGCAGCTTGATTCATGAGCAGTTCTTC	CASSLIHEQFF
-	TRBJ2-2	TRBV27	-	TGTGCCAGCAGACCAGGGAATTTGAACACCGGGGAGCTGTTTTTT	CASRPGNLNTGELFF
-	TRBJ2-1	TRBV20-1	-	TGCAGTGCTAGTTCTAGCTCGCGTGAGCAGTTCTTC	CSASSSSREQFF
-	TRBJ2-7	TRBV29-1	few	TGCAGCGTTGGCCGCGGGGGGACAGGCCAATCCTACGAGCAGTACTTC	CSVGRGGTGQSYEQYF
-	TRBJ2-7	TRBV9	-	TGTGCCAGCAGCCCCACGGGCAGCGACTACGAGCAGTACTTC	CASSPTGSDYEQYF
TRBD1	TRBJ1-1	TRBV11-2	few	TGTGCCAGCAGCTTGACAGGGGCCAGGATGAACACTGAAGCTTTCTTT	CASSLTGARMNTEAFF
-	TRBJ2-1	TRBV29-1	many	TGCAGCGTTGACGTGGCGGGCCTTTACAATGAGCAGTTCTTC	CSVDVAGLYNEQFF